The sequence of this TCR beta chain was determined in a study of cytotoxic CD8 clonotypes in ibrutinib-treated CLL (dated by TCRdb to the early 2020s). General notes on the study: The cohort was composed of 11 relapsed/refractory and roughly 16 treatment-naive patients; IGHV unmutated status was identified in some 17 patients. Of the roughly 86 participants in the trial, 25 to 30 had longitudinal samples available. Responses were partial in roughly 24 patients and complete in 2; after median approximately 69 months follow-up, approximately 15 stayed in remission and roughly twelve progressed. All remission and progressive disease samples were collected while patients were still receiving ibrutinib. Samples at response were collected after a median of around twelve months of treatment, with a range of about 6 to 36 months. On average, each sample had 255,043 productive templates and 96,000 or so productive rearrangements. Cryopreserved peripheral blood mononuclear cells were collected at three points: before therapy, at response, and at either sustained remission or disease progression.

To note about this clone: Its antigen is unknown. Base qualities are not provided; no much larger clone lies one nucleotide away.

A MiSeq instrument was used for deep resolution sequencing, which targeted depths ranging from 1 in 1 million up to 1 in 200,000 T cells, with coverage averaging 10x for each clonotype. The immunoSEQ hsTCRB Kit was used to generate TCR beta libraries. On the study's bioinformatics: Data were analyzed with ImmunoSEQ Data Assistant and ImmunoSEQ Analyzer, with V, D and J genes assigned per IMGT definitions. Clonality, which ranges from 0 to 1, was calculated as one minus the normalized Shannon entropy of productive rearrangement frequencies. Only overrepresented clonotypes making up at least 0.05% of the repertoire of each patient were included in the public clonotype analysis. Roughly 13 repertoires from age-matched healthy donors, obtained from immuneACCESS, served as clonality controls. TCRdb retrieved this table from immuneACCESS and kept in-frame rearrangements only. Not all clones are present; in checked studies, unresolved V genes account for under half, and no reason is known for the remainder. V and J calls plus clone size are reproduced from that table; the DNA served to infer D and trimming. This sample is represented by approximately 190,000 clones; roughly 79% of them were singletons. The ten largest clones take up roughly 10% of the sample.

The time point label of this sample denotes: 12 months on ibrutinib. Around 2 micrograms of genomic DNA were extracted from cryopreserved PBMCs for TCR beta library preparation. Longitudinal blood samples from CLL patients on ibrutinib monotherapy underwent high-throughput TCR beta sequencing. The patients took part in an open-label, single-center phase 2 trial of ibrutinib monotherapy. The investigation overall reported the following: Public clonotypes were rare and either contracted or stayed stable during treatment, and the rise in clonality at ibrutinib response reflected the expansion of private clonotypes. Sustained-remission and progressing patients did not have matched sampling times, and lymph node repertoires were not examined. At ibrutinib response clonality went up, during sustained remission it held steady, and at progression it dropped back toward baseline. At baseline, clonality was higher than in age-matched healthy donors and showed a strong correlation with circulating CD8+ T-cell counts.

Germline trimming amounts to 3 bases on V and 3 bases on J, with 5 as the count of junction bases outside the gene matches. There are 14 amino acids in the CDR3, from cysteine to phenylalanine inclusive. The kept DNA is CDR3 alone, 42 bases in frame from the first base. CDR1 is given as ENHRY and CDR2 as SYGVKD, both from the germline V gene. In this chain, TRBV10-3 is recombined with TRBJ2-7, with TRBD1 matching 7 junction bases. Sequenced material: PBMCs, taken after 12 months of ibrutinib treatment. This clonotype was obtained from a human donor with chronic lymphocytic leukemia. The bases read TGTGCCATCAGTGACGACAGGGTCAGCTACGAGCAGTACTTC. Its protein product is CAISDDRVSYEQYF.